The next 7 T cell receptor beta chains were all read from a single sample in a study of OX40 agonist ivuxolimab in advanced cancers. The table came from immunoSEQ multiplex PCR; TCRdb's copy has only in-frame clones and leaves some out. The sample includes under 85,000 clones, roughly 84% of them seen just once. Source: CD4+ or CD8+ T cells sorted from blood, taken in a trial of the OX40 agonist ivuxolimab. Receptor source: an adult with an advanced solid tumor such as melanoma, head and neck, liver or kidney cancer.

The V gene is TRBV28, the J gene TRBJ1-5; maybe TRBD1 (6 bases). The CDR3 spans 16 residues. Germline V CDR1 and CDR2: MDHEN, SYDVKM. Deletions cut 8 bases from V and 6 bases from J, with 23 bases between. The CDR3 protein is CASQTLGQRTSQPQHF. CDR3 DNA: TGTGCCAGCCAAACCCTAGGACAGAGAACTTCTCAGCCCCAGCATTTT. The whole variable domain, filled in from reference TRBV28 and TRBJ1-5, reads DVKVTQSSRYLVKRTGEKVFLECVQDMDHENMFWYRQDPGLGLRLIYFSYDVKMKEKGDIPEGYSVSREKKERFSLILESASTNQTSMYLCASQTLGQRTSQPQHFGDGTRLSIL.

This rearrangement joins TRBV19 to TRBJ2-7; possibly TRBD1 for D (6 bases). The V and J ends lost 6 bases and 6 bases respectively, with 12 bases between them. Germline-derived CDR1 and CDR2 are LNHDA and SQIVND (reference sequence). The CDR3 consists of 12 residues. The CDR3 DNA reads as TGTGCCAGTAGCGGACAGTTTGGCGAGCAGTACTTC. Encoded protein: CASSGQFGEQYF.

V and J are TRBV28 and TRBJ1-1; possible D gene TRBD1, 6 bases. Germline loops: CDR1 MDHEN, CDR2 SYDVKM. The CDR3 has 16 residues. Trimming removed 3 bases from V and 0 bases from J, with 14 bases in between. The CDR3 nucleotides are TGTGCCAGCAGTTTTGTTGGGGGGGCTATGAACACTGAAGCTTTCTTT. This gives the protein CASSFVGGAMNTEAFF.

The rearrangement uses TRBV6-5 and TRBJ2-7; D not resolved. Trimming stripped 3 bases from V and 9 bases from J, with 6 bases between. The CDR3 covers 10 residues. CDR1 MNHEY and CDR2 SVGAGI come from the germline V gene. In DNA, the CDR3 is TGTGCCAGCAGTTATTGTGGGCAGTACTTC. Translation: CASSYCGQYF.

The chain uses TRBV19 and TRBJ1-3; tentatively, D is TRBD1 (5 bases). V dropped 7 bases and J dropped 0 bases, with 16 bases sitting between them. CDR1 is LNHDA and CDR2 is SQIVND in the germline V gene (reference sequence). The CDR3 covers 16 residues. The CDR3 sequence is CASTGRPRTSGNTIYF. In DNA, the CDR3 is TGTGCCAGTACAGGGAGACCCAGAACCTCTGGAAACACCATATATTTT. Full variable domain (rest looked up from reference TRBV19 and TRBJ1-3): DGGITQSPKYLFRKEGQNVTLSCEQNLNHDAMYWYRQDPGQGLRLIYYSQIVNDFQKGDIAEGYSVSREKKESFPLTVTSAQKNPTAFYLCASTGRPRTSGNTIYFGEGSWLTVV.

The rearrangement joins TRBV5-6 to TRBJ2-3; no firm D call. Germline CDR1 reads SGHDT; CDR2 reads YYEEEE. The germline V and J ends were trimmed by 2 bases and 5 bases, with 12 bases remaining between them. The CDR3 is 14 amino acids. The CDR3 spells CASSFSAWGDTQYF. CDR3 nucleotide sequence: TGTGCCAGCAGCTTTTCGGCCTGGGGAGATACGCAGTATTTT.

DNA of the CDR3: TGTGCCAGTATTGACAGGACTAACTATGGCTACACCTTC. This encodes CASIDRTNYGYTF. The V call is TRBV19, the J call TRBJ1-2; D possibly corresponds to TRBD1 (6 bases). Per the germline V gene, CDR1 is LNHDA and CDR2 is SQIVND (reference sequence). The length of the CDR3 is 13 residues. Trimming stripped 7 bases from V and 0 bases from J, with 9 bases between.